This T cell receptor (beta chain) was identified in a study of Ad26.COV2.S vaccination and SARS-CoV-2 variants. The CDR3 has 16 amino acids. Here immunoSEQ multiplex PCR was the method, and the copy in TCRdb shows in-frame clones only, minus some. The sample yields approximately 360,000 clones, about four fifths seen once. Regarding treatment: 15 to 20 received Ad26.COV2.S at low or high dose, single or two shots; a few received placebo; per-sample allocation not given. Vaccine and placebo recipients were sampled on day 63 after the first injection. J is TRBJ2-3 and V is TRBV12-1; the table assigns TRBD2, which was not confirmed against the DNA. TRBV12-1 is a documented pseudogene. The clonotype comes from a person between 18 and 60 years old who received the Ad26.COV2.S COVID-19 vaccine or a placebo. Sequences were derived from peripheral blood, sampled in a trial of Ad26.COV2.S vaccine versus placebo. CDR3 coding DNA: TGTGCCAGCAGCTCCGAACCTAGCGGGGGGTTGGATACGCAGTATTTT. It yields the protein CASSSEPSGGLDTQYF.